Here is one T cell receptor (beta chain) with its context. Each subset's genomic DNA was shared equally among a number of immunoSEQ plates. The assay was immunoSEQ multiplex PCR, and TCRdb's table has in-frame clones only and misses some. The sample has hundreds of thousands of clones; roughly 96% are singletons. These data belong to a study of shared clonotypes between healthy human individuals. Study-level background: Aged 18 to 49, the donors were a couple of women and a few men. Per-donor plates numbered three CD4 naive, three CD4 memory, two CD8 naive and one CD8 memory.

Germline CDR1 is SGHTA and CDR2 is FQGTGA. V trimming: 5 bases; J trimming: 1 base; junction bases outside the gene matches: 5. The CDR3 is 14 amino acids. This receptor was identified in a young man in good health. Source material: memory CD8+ T cells sorted from blood. Subset indicated: CD45RO+ cells pooled with CCR7-negative TemRA cells. The chain employs TRBV7-3 and TRBJ2-7; TRBD2 matches 7 bases. The CDR3, as DNA: TGTGCCAGCAGCCAAAGGACTAGGTCCTACGAGCAGTACTTC. The encoded protein is CASSQRTRSYEQYF.